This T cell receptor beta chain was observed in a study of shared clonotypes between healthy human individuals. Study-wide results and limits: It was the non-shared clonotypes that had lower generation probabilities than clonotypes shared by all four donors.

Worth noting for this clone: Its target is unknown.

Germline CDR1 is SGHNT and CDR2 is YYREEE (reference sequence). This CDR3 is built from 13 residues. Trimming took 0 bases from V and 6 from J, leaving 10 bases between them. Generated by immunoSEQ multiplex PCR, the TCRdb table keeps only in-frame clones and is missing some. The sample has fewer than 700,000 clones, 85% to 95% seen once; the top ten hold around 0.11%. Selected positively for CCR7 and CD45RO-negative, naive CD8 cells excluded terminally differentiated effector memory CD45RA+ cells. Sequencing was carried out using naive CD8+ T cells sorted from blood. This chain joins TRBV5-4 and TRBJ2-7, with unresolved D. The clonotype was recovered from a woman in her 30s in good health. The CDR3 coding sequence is TGTGCCAGCAGCTTGGGGAGTGGGCTCGAGCAGTACTTC. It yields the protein CASSLGSGLEQYF.